Listed below are T cell receptor beta chains from one sample, sequenced in a study of shared clonotypes between healthy human individuals. Sequenced by immunoSEQ multiplex PCR; TCRdb stores in-frame clones only, minus some. The table has fewer than 850,000 clones, about 96% seen once. The sequenced sample was naive CD8+ T cells sorted from blood. The origin of the receptors is a man aged 25-40 years in good health. CDR3s include the opening cysteine and the closing phenylalanine or tryptophan. A D gene is named only where the DNA matches it firmly. Rows may omit the clone size; those that give it use once, few, many or a size class.

clone_size | j_call | cdr3_length | d_call | v_call | cdr3_aa | cdr3_nt
. | TRBJ2-7 | 13 | . | TRBV15 | CATSRDRSYEQYF | TGTGCCACCAGCAGGGACAGATCCTACGAGCAGTACTTC
. | TRBJ2-7 | 13 | . | TRBV7-9 | CASMTLPTYEQYF | TGTGCCAGCATGACTCTCCCGACCTACGAGCAGTACTTC
. | TRBJ1-4 | 15 | . | TRBV4-1 | CASSPKHDGDEKLFF | TGCGCCAGCAGCCCAAAGCACGACGGGGATGAAAAACTGTTTTTT
. | TRBJ2-7 | 14 | TRBD2 | TRBV27 | CASRTSEGVYEQYF | TGTGCCAGCAGGACTAGCGAGGGTGTCTACGAGCAGTACTTC
. | TRBJ2-1 | 18 | TRBD2 | TRBV7-9 | CASSSIQTSERSYNEQFF | TGTGCCAGCAGCTCGATCCAGACTAGCGAGAGATCCTACAATGAGCAGTTCTTC
. | TRBJ2-3 | 14 | . | TRBV7-9 | CASSSVEGPDTQYF | TGTGCCAGCAGCTCCGTGGAGGGCCCAGATACGCAGTATTTT
. | TRBJ2-1 | 13 | . | TRBV29-1 | CSVRRGTYNEQFF | TGCAGCGTGAGGAGGGGGACTTACAATGAGCAGTTCTTC
. | TRBJ2-7 | 15 | TRBD2 | TRBV7-2 | CASSYGTSGSYEQYF | TGTGCCAGCAGCTATGGGACTAGCGGGAGCTACGAGCAGTACTTC
. | TRBJ2-7 | 14 | . | TRBV7-9 | CASSFPEGPYEQYF | TGTGCCAGCAGCTTTCCCGAAGGGCCCTACGAGCAGTACTTC
. | TRBJ2-1 | 16 | . | TRBV19 | CASSIIFGSSYNEQFF | TGTGCCAGTAGTATCATCTTCGGTAGCTCCTACAATGAGCAGTTCTTC
. | TRBJ2-3 | 17 | . | TRBV9 | CASSVISGHSDTDTQYF | TGTGCCAGCAGCGTGATCTCCGGGCATTCCGACACAGATACGCAGTATTTT
. | TRBJ2-4 | 15 | . | TRBV7-9 | CASSQPGLAKNIQYF | TGTGCCAGCAGCCAACCAGGGTTAGCCAAAAACATTCAGTACTTC
. | TRBJ2-1 | 16 | TRBD2 | TRBV7-7 | CASSVTSGSSYNEQFF | TGTGCTAGCAGCGTGACTAGCGGGAGCTCCTACAATGAGCAGTTCTTC
. | TRBJ2-7 | 17 | TRBD2 | TRBV14 | CASSQDRLAGGPYEQYF | TGTGCCAGCAGCCAAGATCGGCTAGCGGGAGGTCCCTACGAGCAGTACTTC
. | TRBJ2-1 | 13 | . | TRBV27 | CASSLSDLNEQFF | TGTGCCAGCAGTTTATCCGATTTGAATGAGCAGTTCTTC
once | TRBJ1-5 | 15 | . | TRBV11-2 | CASSLGTAGNQPQHF | TGTGCCAGCAGCTTAGGGACAGCGGGCAATCAGCCCCAGCATTTT
. | TRBJ2-7 | 15 | . | TRBV15 | CATSPGRGRPYEQYF | TGTGCCACCAGCCCCGGACGGGGGAGGCCCTACGAGCAGTACTTC
. | TRBJ2-5 | 16 | . | TRBV11-2 | CASSQRVRQPRETQYF | TGTGCCAGCAGCCAACGTGTGCGGCAACCGCGAGAGACCCAGTACTTC
. | TRBJ1-2 | 16 | . | TRBV2 | CASSEVVPVSLLGYTF | TGTGCCAGCAGTGAAGTAGTGCCAGTAAGTCTGCTTGGCTACACCTTC
. | TRBJ2-4 | 12 | . | TRBV2 | CATQGPKNIQYF | TGTGCCACCCAGGGGCCTAAAAACATTCAGTACTTC
. | TRBJ2-7 | 14 | TRBD1 | TRBV29-1 | CSVEGQGESYEQYF | TGCAGCGTTGAAGGGCAGGGGGAATCCTACGAGCAGTACTTC
once | TRBJ2-1 | 12 | TRBD1 | TRBV29-1 | CSARTGGDEQFF | TGCAGCGCCCGGACAGGGGGCGATGAGCAGTTCTTC
. | TRBJ1-2 | 14 | TRBD1 | TRBV27 | CASARDSQNYGYTF | TGTGCCAGCGCCAGGGACAGTCAAAACTATGGCTACACCTTC
. | TRBJ2-1 | 19 | TRBD2 | TRBV13 | CASSSPVGPRGTRMNEQFF | TGTGCCAGCAGCTCCCCCGTTGGTCCCCGGGGGACTAGGATGAATGAGCAGTTCTTC
. | TRBJ2-7 | 12 | . | TRBV5-8 | CASSQPSGRQYF | TGTGCCAGCAGCCAACCGTCAGGGCGGCAGTACTTC
. | TRBJ2-3 | 17 | . | TRBV7-6 | CASSLSPGERSTDTQYF | TGTGCCAGCAGCTTATCTCCGGGAGAGAGAAGCACAGATACGCAGTATTTT
. | TRBJ2-1 | 12 | . | TRBV6-5 | CASSYDANEQFF | TGTGCCAGCAGCTACGACGCCAATGAGCAGTTCTTC
. | TRBJ2-7 | 16 | TRBD1 | TRBV11-3 | CASSLKPGQKSYEQYF | TGTGCCAGCAGCTTAAAACCGGGACAGAAGTCCTACGAGCAGTACTTC
once | TRBJ2-2 | 15 | TRBD1 | TRBV5-4 | CASSPGTGPPGELFF | TGTGCCAGCAGCCCGGGGACAGGTCCCCCCGGGGAGCTGTTTTTT